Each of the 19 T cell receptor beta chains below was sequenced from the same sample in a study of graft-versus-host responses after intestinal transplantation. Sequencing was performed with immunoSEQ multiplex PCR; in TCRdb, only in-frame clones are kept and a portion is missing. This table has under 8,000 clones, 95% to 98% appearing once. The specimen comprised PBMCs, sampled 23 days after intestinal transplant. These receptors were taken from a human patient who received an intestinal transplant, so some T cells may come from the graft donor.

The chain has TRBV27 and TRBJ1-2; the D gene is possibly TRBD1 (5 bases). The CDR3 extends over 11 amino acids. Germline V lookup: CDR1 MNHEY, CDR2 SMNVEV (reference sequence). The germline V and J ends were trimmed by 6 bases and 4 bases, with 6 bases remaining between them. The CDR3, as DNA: TGTGCCAGCAGCGGGGGCTATGGCTACACCTTC. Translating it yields CASSGGYGYTF.

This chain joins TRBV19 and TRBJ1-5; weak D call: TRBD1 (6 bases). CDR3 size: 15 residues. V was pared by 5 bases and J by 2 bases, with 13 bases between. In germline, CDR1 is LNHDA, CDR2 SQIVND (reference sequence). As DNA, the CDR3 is TGTGCCAGTAGTGCTACAGGGTACGGCAATCAGCCCCAGCATTTT. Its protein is CASSATGYGNQPQHF.

CDR3 sequence: CSVEVLRVDRSSYEGLYEQYF. The CDR3 bases are TGCAGCGTTGAAGTTTTAAGGGTGGACCGGAGTAGTTATGAGGGACTATACGAGCAGTACTTC. V usage is TRBV29-1 and J usage is TRBJ2-7; TRBD2 aligns across 7 bases. V was clipped by 1 base and J by 4 bases; unmatched bases: 28. The CDR3 totals 21 residues. The germline CDR1 and CDR2 sequences are SQVTM and ANQGSEA.

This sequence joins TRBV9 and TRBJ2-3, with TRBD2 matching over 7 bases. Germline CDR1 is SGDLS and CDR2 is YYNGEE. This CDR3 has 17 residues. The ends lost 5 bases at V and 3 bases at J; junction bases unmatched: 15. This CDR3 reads CASSLGRREWKTDTQYF. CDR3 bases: TGTGCCAGCAGTCTCGGACGGCGGGAGTGGAAGACAGATACGCAGTATTTT.

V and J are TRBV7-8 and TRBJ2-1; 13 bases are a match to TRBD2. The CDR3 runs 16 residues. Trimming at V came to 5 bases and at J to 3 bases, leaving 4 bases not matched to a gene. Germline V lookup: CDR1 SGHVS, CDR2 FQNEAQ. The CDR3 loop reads CASSEGLAGDYNEQFF. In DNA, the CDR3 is TGTGCCAGCAGCGAAGGACTAGCGGGGGACTACAATGAGCAGTTCTTC.

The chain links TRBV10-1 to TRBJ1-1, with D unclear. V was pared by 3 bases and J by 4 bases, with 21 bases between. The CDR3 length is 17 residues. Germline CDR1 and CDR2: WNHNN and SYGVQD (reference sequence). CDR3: CASSDIDNPRAFTEAFF. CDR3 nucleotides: TGCGCCAGCAGTGATATAGACAATCCCCGCGCCTTCACTGAAGCTTTCTTT.

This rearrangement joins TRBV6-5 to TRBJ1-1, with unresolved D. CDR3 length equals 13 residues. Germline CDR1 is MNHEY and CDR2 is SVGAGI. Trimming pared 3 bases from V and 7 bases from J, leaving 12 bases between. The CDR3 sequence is CASSYARTFEAFF. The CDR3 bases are TGTGCCAGCAGTTATGCCCGGACCTTTGAAGCTTTCTTT.

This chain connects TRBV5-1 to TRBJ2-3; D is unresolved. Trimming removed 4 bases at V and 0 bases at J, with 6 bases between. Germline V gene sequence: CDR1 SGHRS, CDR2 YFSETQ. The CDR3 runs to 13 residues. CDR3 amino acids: CASSADSTDTQYF. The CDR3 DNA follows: TGCGCCAGCAGCGCAGATAGCACAGATACGCAGTATTTT. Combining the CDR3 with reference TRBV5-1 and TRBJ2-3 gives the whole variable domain KAGVTQTPRYLIKTRGQQVTLSCSPISGHRSVSWYQQTPGQGLQFLFEYFSETQRNKGNFPGRFSGRQFSNSRSEMNVSTLELGDSALYLCASSADSTDTQYFGPGTRLTVL.

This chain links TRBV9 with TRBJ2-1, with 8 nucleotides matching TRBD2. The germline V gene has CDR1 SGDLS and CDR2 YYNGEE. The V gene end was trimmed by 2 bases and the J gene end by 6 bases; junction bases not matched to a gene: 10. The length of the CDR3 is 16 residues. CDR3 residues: CASSVRGGLASNEQFF. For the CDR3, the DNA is TGTGCCAGCAGCGTGAGGGGCGGACTAGCTTCCAATGAGCAGTTCTTC. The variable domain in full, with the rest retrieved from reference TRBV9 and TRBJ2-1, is DSGVTQTPKHLITATGQRVTLRCSPRSGDLSVYWYQQSLDQGLQFLIQYYNGEERAKGNILERFSAQQFPDLHSELNLSSLELGDSALYFCASSVRGGLASNEQFFGPGTRLTVL.

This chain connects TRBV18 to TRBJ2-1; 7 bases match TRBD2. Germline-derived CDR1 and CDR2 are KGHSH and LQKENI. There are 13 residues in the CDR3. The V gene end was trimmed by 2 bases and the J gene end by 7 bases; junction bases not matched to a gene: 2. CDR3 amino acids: CASSPNGGNEQFF. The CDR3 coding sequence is TGTGCCAGCTCACCAAACGGGGGGAATGAGCAGTTCTTC.

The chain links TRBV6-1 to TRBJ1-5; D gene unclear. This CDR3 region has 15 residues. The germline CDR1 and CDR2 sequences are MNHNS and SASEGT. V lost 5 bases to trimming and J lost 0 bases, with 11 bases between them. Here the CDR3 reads CASSSNEYSNQPQHF. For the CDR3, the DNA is TGTGCCAGCAGTAGCAACGAGTATAGCAATCAGCCCCAGCATTTT.

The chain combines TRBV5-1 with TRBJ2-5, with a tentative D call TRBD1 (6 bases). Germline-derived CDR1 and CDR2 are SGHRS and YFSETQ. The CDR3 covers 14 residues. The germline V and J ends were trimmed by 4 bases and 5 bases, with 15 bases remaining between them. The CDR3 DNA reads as TGCGCCAGCAGCCCGGGACACTTCCAGGAGACCCAGTACTTC. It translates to CASSPGHFQETQYF.

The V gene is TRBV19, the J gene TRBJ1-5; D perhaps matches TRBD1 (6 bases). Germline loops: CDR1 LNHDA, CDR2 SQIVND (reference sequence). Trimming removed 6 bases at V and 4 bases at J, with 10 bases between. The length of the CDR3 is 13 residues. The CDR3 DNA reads TGTGCCAGTAGGGGGCAGGGGAATCAGCCCCAGCATTTT. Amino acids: CASRGQGNQPQHF. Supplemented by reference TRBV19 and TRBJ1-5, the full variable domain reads DGGITQSPKYLFRKEGQNVTLSCEQNLNHDAMYWYRQDPGQGLRLIYYSQIVNDFQKGDIAEGYSVSREKKESFPLTVTSAQKNPTAFYLCASRGQGNQPQHFGDGTRLSIL.

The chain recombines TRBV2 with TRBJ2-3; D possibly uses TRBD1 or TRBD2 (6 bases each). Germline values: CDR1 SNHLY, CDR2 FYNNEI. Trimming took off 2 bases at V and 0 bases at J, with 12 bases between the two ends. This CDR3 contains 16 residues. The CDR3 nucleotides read TGTGCCAGCAGTGAAAAGGGGGGTCTCAGCACAGATACGCAGTATTTT. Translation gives CASSEKGGLSTDTQYF.

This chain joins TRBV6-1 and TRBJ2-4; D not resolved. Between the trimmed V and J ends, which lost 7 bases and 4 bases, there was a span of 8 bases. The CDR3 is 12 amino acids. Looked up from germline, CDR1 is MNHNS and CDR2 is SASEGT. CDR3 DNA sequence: TGTGCCAGCAAGGGAAGGAAAAACATTCAGTACTTC. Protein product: CASKGRKNIQYF.

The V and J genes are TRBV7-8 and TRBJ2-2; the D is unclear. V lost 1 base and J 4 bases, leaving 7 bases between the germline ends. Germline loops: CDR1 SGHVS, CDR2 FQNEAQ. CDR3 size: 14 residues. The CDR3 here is CASSLDAPTGELFF. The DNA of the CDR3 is TGTGCCAGCAGCTTAGACGCTCCCACCGGGGAGCTGTTTTTT.

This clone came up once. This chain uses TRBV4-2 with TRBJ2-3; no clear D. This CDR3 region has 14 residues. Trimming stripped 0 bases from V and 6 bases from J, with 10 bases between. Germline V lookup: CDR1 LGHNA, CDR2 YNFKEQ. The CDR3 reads CASSQERQPDTQYF. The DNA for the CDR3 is TGTGCCAGCAGCCAAGAAAGACAACCGGATACGCAGTATTTT.

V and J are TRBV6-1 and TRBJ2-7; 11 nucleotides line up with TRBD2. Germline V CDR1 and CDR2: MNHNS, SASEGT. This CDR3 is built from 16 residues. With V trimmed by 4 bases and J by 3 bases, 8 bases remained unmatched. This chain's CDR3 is CASSGPSGTSGYEQYF. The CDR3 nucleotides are TGTGCCAGCAGTGGACCGTCCGGGACTAGCGGCTACGAGCAGTACTTC.

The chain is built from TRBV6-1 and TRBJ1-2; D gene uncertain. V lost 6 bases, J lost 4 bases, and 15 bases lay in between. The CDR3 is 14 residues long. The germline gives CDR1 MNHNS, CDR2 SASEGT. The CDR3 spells CASSANRDPYGYTF. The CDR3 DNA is TGTGCCAGCAGCGCAAACCGGGATCCCTATGGCTACACCTTC.